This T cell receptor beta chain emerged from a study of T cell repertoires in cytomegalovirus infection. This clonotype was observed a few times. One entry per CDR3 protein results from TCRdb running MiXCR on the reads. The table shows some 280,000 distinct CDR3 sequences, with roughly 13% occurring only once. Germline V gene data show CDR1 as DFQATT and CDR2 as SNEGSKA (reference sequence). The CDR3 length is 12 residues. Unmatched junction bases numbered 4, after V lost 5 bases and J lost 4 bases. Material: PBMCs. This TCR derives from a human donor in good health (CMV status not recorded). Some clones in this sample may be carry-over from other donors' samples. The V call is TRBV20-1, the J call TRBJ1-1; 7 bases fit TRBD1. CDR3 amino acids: CSAQQGGTEAFF. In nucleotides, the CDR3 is TGCAGTGCTCAGCAGGGGGGCACTGAAGCTTTCTTT.